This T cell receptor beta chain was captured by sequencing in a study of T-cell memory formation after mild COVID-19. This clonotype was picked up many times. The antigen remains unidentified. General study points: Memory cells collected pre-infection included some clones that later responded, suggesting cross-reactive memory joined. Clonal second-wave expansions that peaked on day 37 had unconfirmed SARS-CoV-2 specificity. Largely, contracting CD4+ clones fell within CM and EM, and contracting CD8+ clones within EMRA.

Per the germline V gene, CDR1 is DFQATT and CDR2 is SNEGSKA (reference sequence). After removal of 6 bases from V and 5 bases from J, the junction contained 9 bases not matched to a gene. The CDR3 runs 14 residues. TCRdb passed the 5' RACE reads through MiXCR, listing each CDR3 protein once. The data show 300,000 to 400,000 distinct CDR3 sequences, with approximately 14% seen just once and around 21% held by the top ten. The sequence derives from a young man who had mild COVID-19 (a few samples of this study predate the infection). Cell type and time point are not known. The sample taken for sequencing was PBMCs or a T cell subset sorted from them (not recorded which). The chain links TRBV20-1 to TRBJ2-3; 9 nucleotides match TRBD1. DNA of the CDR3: TGCAGTGCGATCACAGGGGGCTGGGAAGATACGCAGTATTTT. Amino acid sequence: CSAITGGWEDTQYF.